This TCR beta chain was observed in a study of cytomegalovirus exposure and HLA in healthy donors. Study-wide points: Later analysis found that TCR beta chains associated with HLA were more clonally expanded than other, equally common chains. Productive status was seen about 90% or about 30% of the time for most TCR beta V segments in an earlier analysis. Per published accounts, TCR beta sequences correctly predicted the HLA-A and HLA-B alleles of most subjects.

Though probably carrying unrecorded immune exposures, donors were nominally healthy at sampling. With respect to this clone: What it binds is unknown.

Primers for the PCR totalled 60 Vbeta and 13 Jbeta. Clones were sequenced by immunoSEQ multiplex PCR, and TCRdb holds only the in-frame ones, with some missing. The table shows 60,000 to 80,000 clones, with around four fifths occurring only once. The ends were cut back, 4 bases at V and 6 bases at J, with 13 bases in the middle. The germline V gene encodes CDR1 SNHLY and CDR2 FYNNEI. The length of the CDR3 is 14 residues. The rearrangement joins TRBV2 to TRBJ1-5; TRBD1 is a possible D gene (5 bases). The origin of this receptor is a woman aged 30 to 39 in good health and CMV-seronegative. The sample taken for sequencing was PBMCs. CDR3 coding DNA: TGTGCCAGCAGTGCGGGGGTTGTTAGTCAGCCCCAGCATTTT. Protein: CASSAGVVSQPQHF. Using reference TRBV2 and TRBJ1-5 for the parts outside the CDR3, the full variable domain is EPEVTQTPSHQVTQMGQEVILRCVPISNHLYFYWYRQILGQKVEFLVSFYNNEISEKSEIFDDQFSVERPDGSNFTLKIRSTKLEDSAMYFCASSAGVVSQPQHFGDGTRLSIL.